The T cell receptor beta chain under discussion was sequenced for a study of spatial heterogeneity in lung cancer. About the research overall: TCR and UMI combinations that were unique each appeared, on average, more than ten times in raw reads.

Indicated time point: sample taken at primary tumor resection. Samples came from roughly 72 TRACERx patients with untreated early-stage lung cancer. Frozen PBMC, nontumor lung or tumor provided whole RNA, which was sequenced unsorted. Per the germline V gene, CDR1 is LGHDT and CDR2 is YNNKEL (reference sequence). Trimming removed 7 bases at V and 0 bases at J, with 12 bases between. The CDR3 consists of 15 residues. This clonotype was picked up many times. Individually, TCR cDNA molecules were each labelled with a unique molecular identifier. Via MiXCR, TCRdb re-called the 5' RACE reads, giving one row per CDR3 protein. This table holds about 92,000 distinct CDR3 sequences, about 12% found once.

This TCR was recovered from a male donor with early-stage non-small cell lung cancer. This chain links TRBV3-1 with TRBJ2-2; possible D gene TRBD1, 5 bases. The sequences come from PBMCs, collected at surgery. The CDR3 region is CASTPRQPNTGELFF. Here the CDR3 DNA reads TGTGCCAGCACCCCGAGACAGCCGAACACCGGGGAGCTGTTTTTT.